A single sample is the source of the 4 T cell receptor beta chains below, sequenced in a study of OX40 agonist ivuxolimab in advanced cancers. This table comes from immunoSEQ multiplex PCR, and its TCRdb copy is limited to in-frame clones, with some not included. The data contain around 100,000 clones, about 89% of them seen just once; the ten biggest clones take up approximately 0.16%. The material sequenced was CD4+ or CD8+ T cells sorted from blood, taken in a trial of the OX40 agonist ivuxolimab. These receptors were obtained from an adult with an advanced solid tumor such as melanoma, head and neck, liver or kidney cancer.

V and J are TRBV7-3 and TRBJ1-5; D is ambiguous. Germline CDR1 reads SGHTA; CDR2 reads FQGTGA. This CDR3 comprises 12 residues. Deletions cut 4 bases from V and 7 bases from J, with 8 bases between. The chain's CDR3 is CASSYRRQPQHF. CDR3 in DNA: TGTGCCAGCAGCTACCGCAGGCAGCCCCAGCATTTT.

The CDR3 loop is CASSLVDFTLYEQYF. As DNA, the CDR3 is TGTGCCAGCAGCTTAGTTGACTTTACTCTTTACGAGCAGTACTTC. The V and J genes are TRBV7-9 and TRBJ2-7; D uncertain. The CDR3 consists of 15 residues. Germline CDR1 reads SEHNR; CDR2 reads FQNEAQ (reference sequence). Trimming shortened V by 1 base and J by 4 bases, and 14 bases separated the two germline ends. The complete variable domain, with remaining parts taken from reference TRBV7-9 and TRBJ2-7, reads DTGVSQNPRHKITKRGQNVTFRCDPISEHNRLYWYRQTLGQGPEFLTYFQNEAQLEKSRLLSDRFSAERPKGSFSTLEIQRTEQGDSAMYLCASSLVDFTLYEQYFGPGTRLTVT.

The V gene is TRBV2, the J gene TRBJ2-5, with D possibly being TRBD1 (6 bases). The V end was cut by 8 bases, the J end by 4 bases, with 11 bases between. Germline CDR1 and CDR2: SNHLY and FYNNEI. This CDR3 is 12 amino acids long. Here the CDR3 DNA reads TGTGCCAGCGGCTGGGGGCGAGAGACCCAGTACTTC. It specifies CASGWGRETQYF. Full variable domain (remainder filled in from reference TRBV2 and TRBJ2-5): EPEVTQTPSHQVTQMGQEVILRCVPISNHLYFYWYRQILGQKVEFLVSFYNNEISEKSEIFDDQFSVERPDGSNFTLKIRSTKLEDSAMYFCASGWGRETQYFGPGTRLLVL.

The chain joins TRBV5-1 to TRBJ1-1; D not resolved. Per the germline V gene, CDR1 is SGHRS and CDR2 is YFSETQ. The V end lost 1 base, the J end lost 1 base, and 11 bases lay between the germline ends. The CDR3 runs to 15 residues. The CDR3 DNA follows: TGCGCCAGCAGCTTGATACGGGCTGGGAACACTGAAGCTTTCTTT. It codes for CASSLIRAGNTEAFF.